One and the same sample provided the 26 T cell receptor beta chains below, sequenced in a study of control samples from healthy donors and cancer patients. Libraries were prepared by immunoSEQ multiplex PCR; TCRdb keeps only in-frame clonotypes and omits some of them. Of about 160,000 clones in the sample, about 93% were seen once. Sequencing used blood. All receptors come from a woman aged 25 to 45 in good health.

This chain joins TRBV10-2 and TRBJ2-2, with 9 nucleotides matching TRBD2. The CDR3 extends over 16 amino acids. V was clipped by 7 bases and J by 4 bases; unmatched bases: 10. CDR1 WSHSY and CDR2 SAAADI come from the germline V gene. Here the CDR3 DNA reads TGCGCCAGCAAGACAAGCGGGAGGCCGGGCACCGGGGAGCTGTTTTTT. Residues: CASKTSGRPGTGELFF.

The V call is TRBV27, the J call TRBJ2-7; D is ambiguous. Germline CDR1 is MNHEY and CDR2 is SMNVEV (reference sequence). Trimming stripped 5 bases from V and 3 bases from J, with 11 bases between. This CDR3 comprises 13 residues. Written as DNA, the CDR3 is TGTGCCAGCAGTACATTCTCAGGCTACGAGCAGTACTTC. Amino acid sequence: CASSTFSGYEQYF.

V is TRBV6-5 and J is TRBJ2-1; 7 bases fit TRBD1. V dropped 10 bases and J dropped 1; count of bases not matched to a gene: 4. The CDR3 covers 13 residues. CDR1 is MNHEY, CDR2 SVGAGI, per germline. CDR3 in amino acids: CATNRGSYNEQFF. CDR3 coding DNA: TGTGCCACTAACAGGGGTTCCTACAATGAGCAGTTCTTC.

The chain carries TRBV15 and TRBJ2-1, with D unclear. Germline V CDR1 and CDR2: LNHNV, YYDKDF (reference sequence). CDR3 length: 16 residues. Trimming cost V 2 bases and J 5 bases, with 16 bases left between them. CDR3 sequence (DNA): TGTGCCACCAGCAGAAAGGGCCAGCTGCTGAACAATGAGCAGTTCTTC. The encoded protein is CATSRKGQLLNNEQFF.

V usage is TRBV12-3 or TRBV12-4 and J usage is TRBJ1-1; TRBD1 matches 9 bases. V gave up 5 bases and J gave up 8 bases; unmatched junction bases: 6. The CDR3 loop spans 13 amino acids. In DNA form, the CDR3 reads TGTGCCAGCAGTAACGGACAGGGGATAGAAGCTTTCTTT. Its translation: CASSNGQGIEAFF.

The rearrangement links TRBV6-5 to TRBJ2-1, with a tentative D call TRBD1 (5 bases). Trimming took off 6 bases at V and 2 bases at J, with 14 bases between the two ends. The CDR3 is 15 amino acids. The germline gives CDR1 MNHEY, CDR2 SVGAGI. This chain's CDR3 is CASSPYQGPYNEQFF. In nucleotides, the CDR3 is TGTGCCAGCAGCCCCTACCAGGGCCCCTACAATGAGCAGTTCTTC.

Written as DNA, the CDR3 is TGTGCCAGCAGCTCTCCTCGCGCCTACGAGCAGTACTTC. Translating gives CASSSPRAYEQYF. The gene calls are TRBV5-8 and TRBJ2-7; no clear D gene. Looked up from germline, CDR1 is SGHTS and CDR2 is YDEGEE. Trimming removed 3 bases at V and 2 bases at J, with 9 bases between. The CDR3 totals 13 residues.

The CDR3 here is CASSDSMNTEAFF. CDR3 bases: TGTGCCAGCAGTGACTCGATGAACACTGAAGCTTTCTTT. The chain is built from TRBV6-4 and TRBJ1-1; D ambiguous. The length of the CDR3 is 13 residues. CDR1 is MRHNA and CDR2 is SNTAGT in the germline V gene. Between the trimmed V and J ends, which lost 0 bases and 0 bases, there was a span of 2 bases.

The genes are TRBV4-2 and TRBJ2-1, with a possible D match to TRBD2 (6 bases). There are 16 residues in the CDR3. Trimming shortened V by 1 base and J by 2 bases, and 12 bases separated the two germline ends. Germline CDR1 reads LGHNA; CDR2 reads YNFKEQ. The CDR3 DNA reads TGTGCCAGCAGCCAAGGTAGCGGAGTCGCCTACAATGAGCAGTTCTTC. It yields the protein CASSQGSGVAYNEQFF.

This chain uses TRBV9 with TRBJ2-2; a possible D gene is TRBD2 (5 bases). V dropped 1 base and J dropped 2 bases, with 9 bases sitting between them. There are 15 residues in the CDR3. Germline loops: CDR1 SGDLS, CDR2 YYNGEE. In DNA, the CDR3 is TGTGCCAGCAGCGTAAGCGGTCTAAACACCGGGGAGCTGTTTTTT. Its protein product is CASSVSGLNTGELFF.

This chain links TRBV2 with TRBJ2-2, with 13 bases fitting TRBD2. CDR3 size: 15 residues. V was clipped by 6 bases and J by 6 bases; unmatched bases: 4. Germline V lookup: CDR1 SNHLY, CDR2 FYNNEI. The CDR3 is CASSRTSGSSGELFF. CDR3 sequence (DNA): TGTGCCAGCAGCCGGACTAGCGGGAGTTCCGGGGAGCTGTTTTTT.

The chain employs TRBV3-1 (or the pseudogene TRBV3-2) and TRBJ1-1, with D possibly TRBD1 on 5 matching bases. Per the germline V gene, CDR1 is LGHDT and CDR2 is YNNKEL (reference sequence). The CDR3 has 14 residues. Trimming pared 0 bases from V and 6 bases from J, leaving 11 bases between. The CDR3 nucleotides read TGTGCCAGCAGCCAAGATCTGGGGGTCCCTGAAGCTTTCTTT. It codes for CASSQDLGVPEAFF.

The chain has TRBV12-3 or TRBV12-4 and TRBJ2-1; tentatively, D is TRBD1 or TRBD2 (5 bases each). The CDR3 is 12 amino acids. Trimming took off 6 bases at V and 8 bases at J, with 11 bases between the two ends. This chain's CDR3 is CASRVRGDEQFF. The CDR3 DNA reads TGTGCCAGCAGGGTCAGAGGGGATGAGCAGTTCTTC.

The chain joins TRBV29-1 to TRBJ1-1, with TRBD1 as a possible D gene (6 bases). CDR1 and CDR2 from the germline V gene are SQVTM and ANQGSEA. V lost 0 bases and J 1 base, leaving 6 bases between the germline ends. CDR3 length: 13 amino acids. The CDR3 protein is CSVEEGQNTEAFF. The CDR3 coding sequence is TGCAGCGTTGAAGAGGGACAGAACACTGAAGCTTTCTTT.

This chain uses TRBV30 with TRBJ2-2; D is undetermined. V lost 3 bases to trimming and J lost 3 bases, with 2 bases between them. The CDR3 runs to 11 residues. Germline CDR1 GTSNPN, CDR2 SVGIG (reference sequence). The CDR3 spells CAWSHTGELFF. For the CDR3, the DNA is TGTGCCTGGAGCCACACCGGGGAGCTGTTTTTT.

The chain joins TRBV6-1 to TRBJ2-7; TRBD2 aligns across 11 bases. V dropped 4 bases and J dropped 2; count of bases not matched to a gene: 7. This CDR3 has 16 amino acids. Germline V gives CDR1 MNHNS, CDR2 SASEGT. The CDR3 bases are TGTGCCAGCAGTGTTATACTAGCGGGAGTCGCCTACGAGCAGTACTTC. This translates into CASSVILAGVAYEQYF.

The J gene is TRBJ1-1, the V gene TRBV7-2, with TRBD1 matching over 7 bases. Germline trimming cut 4 bases from V and 1 base from J; bases unmatched to any gene: 3. The germline CDR1 and CDR2 sequences are SGHTA and FQGNSA. The CDR3 consists of 14 residues. CDR3 in DNA: TGTGCCAGCAGCTCGGGACAGCCGAACACTGAAGCTTTCTTT. Its translation is CASSSGQPNTEAFF.

This clone showed up just once. V gene TRBV27 combines with J gene TRBJ1-5; tentatively, D is TRBD1 (6 bases). Germline V lookup: CDR1 MNHEY, CDR2 SMNVEV (reference sequence). The CDR3 consists of 15 residues. V was shortened by 2 bases and J by 3 bases, with 11 bases between the two germline ends. The CDR3 spells CASSLGGQVNQPQHF. DNA of the CDR3: TGTGCCAGCAGTTTAGGGGGACAAGTCAATCAGCCCCAGCATTTT.

The chain couples TRBV5-6 to TRBJ2-5, with 9 nucleotides matching TRBD2. The V gene end was trimmed by 4 bases and the J gene end by 5 bases; junction bases not matched to a gene: 9. The germline CDR1 and CDR2 sequences are SGHDT and YYEEEE. This CDR3 is 15 amino acids long. The CDR3 bases are TGTGCCAGCAGCCGTCTCCTGGCGGGAGGGGAGACCCAGTACTTC. It codes for CASSRLLAGGETQYF.

The chain recombines TRBV24-1 with TRBJ2-7, with D maybe TRBD2 (6 bases). The length of the CDR3 is 14 residues. Per the germline V gene, CDR1 is KGHDR and CDR2 is SFDVKD. V was clipped by 4 bases and J by 3 bases, with 12 bases between them. The DNA for the CDR3 is TGTGCCACCAGTGACGGGAGCGAGGGCTACGAGCAGTACTTC. Translating gives CATSDGSEGYEQYF.

The J gene is TRBJ2-7, the V gene TRBV9; D uncertain. The germline V and J ends were trimmed by 0 bases and 7 bases, with 17 bases remaining between them. Germline lookup yields CDR1 SGDLS and CDR2 YYNGEE. The CDR3 is 15 residues long. DNA for the CDR3: TGTGCCAGCAGCGTAGAGGGTACTACGCTAGGGGAGCAGTACTTC. It codes for CASSVEGTTLGEQYF.

The chain joins TRBV2 to TRBJ1-5, with D tentatively TRBD1 (5 bases). Germline CDR1 and CDR2: SNHLY and FYNNEI. The length of the CDR3 is 13 residues. V was cut by 6 bases and J by 4 bases, with 10 bases left in between. CDR3 coding DNA: TGTGCCAGCAGCGTCCGACAGAATCAGCCCCAGCATTTT. Amino acids: CASSVRQNQPQHF. Filled out from reference TRBV2 and TRBJ1-5, the complete variable domain reads EPEVTQTPSHQVTQMGQEVILRCVPISNHLYFYWYRQILGQKVEFLVSFYNNEISEKSEIFDDQFSVERPDGSNFTLKIRSTKLEDSAMYFCASSVRQNQPQHFGDGTRLSIL.

This sequence joins TRBV19 and TRBJ2-7; D perhaps matches TRBD2 (6 bases). CDR1 and CDR2 (germline): LNHDA, SQIVND (reference sequence). CDR3 length: 11 amino acids. V gave up 7 bases and J gave up 7 bases, with 11 bases separating them. The CDR3 region is CASTSGVEQYF. DNA of the CDR3: TGTGCCAGTACCTCGGGGGTTGAGCAGTACTTC.

The chain uses TRBV4-1 and TRBJ2-1, with D possibly TRBD1 on 5 matching bases. The CDR3 covers 15 residues. Germline V gene sequence: CDR1 MGHRA, CDR2 YSYEKL. Trimming pared 4 bases from V and 10 bases from J, leaving 20 bases between. The CDR3 spells CASSPGLGHFGEQFF. CDR3 nucleotide sequence: TGCGCCAGCAGCCCCGGGTTGGGGCACTTCGGGGAGCAGTTCTTC.

The V gene is TRBV5-4, the J gene TRBJ2-5, with 11 bases fitting TRBD2. The CDR3 runs 17 residues. Germline CDR1 is SGHNT and CDR2 is YYREEE (reference sequence). V gave up 5 bases and J gave up 2 bases; unmatched junction bases: 11. The CDR3 spells CASRGPSGRTGQETQYF. As DNA, the CDR3 is TGTGCCAGCAGGGGCCCTAGCGGGAGGACGGGACAAGAGACCCAGTACTTC.

J is TRBJ2-5 and V is TRBV5-1, with D unresolved. V gave up 1 base and J gave up 1 base, with 5 bases separating them. Looked up from germline, CDR1 is SGHRS and CDR2 is YFSETQ. The CDR3 is 13 amino acids. CDR3 DNA sequence: TGCGCCAGCAGCTTGACAAGCCAAGAGACCCAGTACTTC. Translated, it gives CASSLTSQETQYF.